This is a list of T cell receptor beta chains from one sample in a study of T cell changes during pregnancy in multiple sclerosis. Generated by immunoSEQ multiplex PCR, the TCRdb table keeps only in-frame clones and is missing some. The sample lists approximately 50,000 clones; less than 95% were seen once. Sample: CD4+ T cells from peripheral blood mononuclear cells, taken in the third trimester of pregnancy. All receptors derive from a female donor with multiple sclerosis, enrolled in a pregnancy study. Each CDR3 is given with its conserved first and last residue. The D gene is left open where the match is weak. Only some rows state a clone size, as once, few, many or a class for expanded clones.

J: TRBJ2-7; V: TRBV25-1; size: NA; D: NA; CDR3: CASSEWSDSYEQYF; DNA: TGTGCCAGCAGTGAATGGTCAGACTCCTACGAGCAGTACTTC
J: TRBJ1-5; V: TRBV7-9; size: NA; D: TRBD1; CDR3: CASSRQGPQQPQHF; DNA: TGTGCCAGCAGCCGACAGGGGCCCCAACAGCCCCAGCATTTT
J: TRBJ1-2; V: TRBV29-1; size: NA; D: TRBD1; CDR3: CSAWDRDSNYGYTF; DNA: TGCAGCGCTTGGGACAGAGATTCTAACTATGGCTACACCTTC
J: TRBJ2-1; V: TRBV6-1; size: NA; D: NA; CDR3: CASSEEWEDPQFF; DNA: TGTGCCAGCAGTGAAGAATGGGAGGACCCGCAGTTCTTC
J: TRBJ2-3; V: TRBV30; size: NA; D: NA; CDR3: CAWSVRAGASDTQYF; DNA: TGTGCCTGGAGTGTACGGGCGGGGGCTTCAGATACGCAGTATTTT
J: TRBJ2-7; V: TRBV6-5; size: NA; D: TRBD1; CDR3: CASSYSGQVYEQYF; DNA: TGTGCCAGCAGTTACAGCGGACAGGTTTACGAGCAGTACTTC
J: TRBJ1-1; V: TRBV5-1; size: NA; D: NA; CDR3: CASNAGTSNTEAFF; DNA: TGCGCCAGCAATGCCGGGACATCAAACACTGAAGCTTTCTTT
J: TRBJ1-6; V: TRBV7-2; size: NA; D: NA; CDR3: CASSSEGSHNSPLHF; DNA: TGTGCCAGCAGCTCGGAGGGTTCGCATAATTCACCCCTCCACTTT
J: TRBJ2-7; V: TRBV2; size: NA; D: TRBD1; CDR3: CASSASGTGLQYF; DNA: TGTGCCAGCAGTGCCTCCGGGACAGGGTTGCAGTACTTC
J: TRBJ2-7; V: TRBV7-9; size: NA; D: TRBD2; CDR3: CASTWGGLEDEQYF; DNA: TGTGCCAGCACCTGGGGGGGACTAGAGGACGAGCAGTACTTC
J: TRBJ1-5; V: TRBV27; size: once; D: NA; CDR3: CASSLRRSDQPQHF; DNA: TGTGCCAGCAGTTTAAGGAGGAGCGATCAGCCCCAGCATTTT
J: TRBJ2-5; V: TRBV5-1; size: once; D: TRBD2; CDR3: CASSPGLAGVGETQYF; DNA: TGCGCCAGCAGCCCCGGACTAGCGGGAGTCGGGGAGACCCAGTACTTC
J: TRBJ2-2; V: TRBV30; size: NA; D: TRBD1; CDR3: CAWKGYTSGGIYTGELFF; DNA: TGTGCCTGGAAAGGGTATACATCAGGGGGCATCTACACCGGGGAGCTGTTTTTT
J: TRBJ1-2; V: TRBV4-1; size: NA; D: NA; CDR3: CASSQGTTNYGYTF; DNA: TGCGCCAGCAGCCAAGGAACAACTAACTATGGCTACACCTTC
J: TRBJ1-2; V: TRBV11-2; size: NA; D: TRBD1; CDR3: CASSLGDRHGYTF; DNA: TGTGCCAGCAGCTTAGGGGACAGACATGGCTACACCTTC
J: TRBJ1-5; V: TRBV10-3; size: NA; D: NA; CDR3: CAIGQGLSNQPQHF; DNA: TGTGCCATCGGGCAGGGCTTGAGCAATCAGCCCCAGCATTTT
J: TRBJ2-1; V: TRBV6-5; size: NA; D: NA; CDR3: CASSYSGRGRGNEQFF; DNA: TGTGCCAGCAGTTACTCGGGGCGGGGCCGTGGGAATGAGCAGTTCTTC
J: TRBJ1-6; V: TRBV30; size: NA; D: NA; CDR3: CASNTGGSSYNSPLHF; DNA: TGTGCCTCCAACACGGGAGGGAGCTCCTATAATTCACCCCTCCACTTT
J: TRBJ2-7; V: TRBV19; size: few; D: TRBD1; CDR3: CASTSRGGQGTNQQYF; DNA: TGTGCCAGTACCTCTCGAGGAGGACAGGGTACGAATCAGCAGTACTTC
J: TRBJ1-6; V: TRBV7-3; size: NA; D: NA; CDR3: CASSLSGNSPLHF; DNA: TGTGCCAGCAGCTTATCGGGGAATTCACCCCTCCACTTT
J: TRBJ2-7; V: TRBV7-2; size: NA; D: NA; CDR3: CASSLGVSYEQYF; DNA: TGTGCCAGCAGCTTAGGCGTTTCCTACGAGCAGTACTTC
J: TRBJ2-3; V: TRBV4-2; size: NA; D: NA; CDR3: CASSQDRASAISTDTQYF; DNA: TGTGCCAGCAGCCAAGATAGGGCTAGCGCGATAAGCACAGATACGCAGTATTTT
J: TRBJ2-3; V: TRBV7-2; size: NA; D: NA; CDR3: CASSLLRTISTDTQYF; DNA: TGTGCCAGCAGCTTACTGCGGACAATAAGCACAGATACGCAGTATTTT
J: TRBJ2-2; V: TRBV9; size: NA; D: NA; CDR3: CASKRQGNTGELFF; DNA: TGTGCCAGCAAAAGGCAGGGGAACACCGGGGAGCTGTTTTTT
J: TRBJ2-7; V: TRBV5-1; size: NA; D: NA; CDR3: CASSLIPPGSLYEQYF; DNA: TGCGCCAGCAGCTTAATCCCGCCAGGATCCCTTTACGAGCAGTACTTC